The present T cell receptor (beta chain) was sequenced within a study of blood T cell repertoires in COVID-19. At the level of the study: COVID-19 samples, acute and convalescent, were from the United States, Italy and Spain.

Per the germline V gene, CDR1 is SGHNT and CDR2 is YYREEE (reference sequence). Trimming took 3 bases from V and 0 from J, leaving 7 bases between them. The CDR3 runs to 14 residues. Authors' methods: By means of reference gene primer amplification, nucleated cell counts were estimated. Data came from immunoSEQ multiplex PCR; TCRdb stores just in-frame clones and leaves some out. V and J calls and clone size are copied from that table; D and trimming were computed from the DNA. The sample has around 270,000 clones, 80% to 90% seen once. V usage is TRBV5-4 and J usage is TRBJ1-3; no clear D. This sequence originates from a man aged 25 to 45 with active or convalescent COVID-19. The sample consisted of peripheral blood. The chain's CDR3 is CASSSGISGNTIYF. The CDR3, as DNA: TGTGCCAGCAGCTCCGGGATCTCTGGAAACACCATATATTTT. Together with reference TRBV5-4 and TRBJ1-3, the CDR3 gives the full variable domain: ETGVTQSPTHLIKTRGQQVTLRCSSQSGHNTVSWYQQALGQGPQFIFQYYREEENGRGNFPPRFSGLQFPNYSSELNVNALELDDSALYLCASSSGISGNTIYFGEGSWLTVV.